The T cell receptor beta chain described here comes from a study of T-cell memory formation after mild COVID-19. Study results and limitations: Clones contracting across day 15 to 85 had a balanced CD4/CD8 profile; later expanding clones leaned CD4+. The CD4+ clones that contracted clustered mainly within CM and EM, and the CD8+ clones concentrated in EMRA.

TCRalpha and TCRbeta libraries used 5'RACE with constant-segment primers and UMIs. TCRdb processed the 5' RACE reads anew with MiXCR; each CDR3 protein has one entry. The profile shows just under 350,000 distinct CDR3 sequences, about an eighth of them singletons. V was pared by 6 bases and J by 8 bases, with 14 bases between. The length of the CDR3 is 13 residues. Points on this clonotype: Its antigen is not known.

The V and J genes are TRBV12-3 or TRBV12-4 and TRBJ2-1; D is perhaps TRBD2 (6 bases). The TCR originated in a man between 18 and 35 years old who had mild COVID-19 (a few samples of this study predate the infection). Cell type and time point are not known. Sequencing used PBMCs or a T cell subset sorted from them (not recorded which). This CDR3 is CASRRPGGHEQFF. CDR3 DNA sequence: TGTGCCAGCAGACGTCCCGGGGGACATGAGCAGTTCTTC.